The 14 T cell receptor beta chains below were found in one sample sequenced in a study of preoperative IRX-2 immunotherapy in early breast cancer. Treatment of the sample: preoperative locoregional IRX-2 cytokine immunotherapy. Profiling relied on immunoSEQ multiplex PCR, and the TCRdb table lists in-frame clones only, not all of them. The table records tens of thousands of clones, around 80% of them present only once. The sequenced sample was lymph node tissue, obtained after IRX-2 immunotherapy. These receptors came from a human donor with breast cancer.

This rearrangement joins TRBV6-8 to TRBJ2-2, with 11 bases matching TRBD2. The CDR3 extends over 17 amino acids. The trim removed 5 bases at V and 3 bases at J, leaving 8 bases unmatched. Germline values: CDR1 MNHGY, CDR2 SAAAGT. CDR3 protein: CASSALAGGGYTGELFF. The CDR3 nucleotides read TGTGCCAGCAGTGCGCTAGCGGGAGGAGGATACACCGGGGAGCTGTTTTTT.

The J gene is TRBJ2-5, the V gene TRBV7-8; 12 bases line up with TRBD2. Unmatched junction bases numbered 7, after V lost 3 bases and J lost 2 bases. The CDR3 totals 17 residues. Germline V gene lookup returns CDR1 SGHVS and CDR2 FQNEAQ. CDR3 residues: CASSFTVGLAGQETQYF. The CDR3 DNA reads TGTGCCAGCAGCTTTACAGTTGGACTAGCGGGACAAGAGACCCAGTACTTC.

This clone was counted between two and nine times. This CDR3 is CASSYDIQSQRQAFF. The CDR3 nucleotides read TGTGCCAGCAGTTACGACATTCAAAGCCAAAGGCAAGCTTTCTTT. The chain has TRBV6-8 and TRBJ1-1; D not resolved. V lost 2 bases to trimming and J lost 9 bases, with 19 bases between them. Looked up from germline, CDR1 is MNHGY and CDR2 is SAAAGT. This CDR3 contains 15 residues.

This clone occurred once. The gene calls are TRBV1 and TRBJ2-5. TRBV1 is a recognized pseudogene. The CDR3 has 15 residues. CDR3 amino acids: CASSQDLSQLGTQYF. CDR3 in DNA: TGCGCCAGCAGCCAAGATCTATCACAATTGGGGACCCAGTACTTC.

The chain combines TRBV1 with TRBJ1-1; TRBD1, the D gene given by the table, was not confirmed from the DNA. TRBV1 is deemed a pseudogene. This CDR3 comprises 15 residues. The CDR3 DNA sequence: TGCGCCAGCAGCCAAGCAGGGTACTTGAACACTGAAGCTTTCTTT. Its translation: CASSQAGYLNTEAFF.

This sequence joins TRBV11-3 and TRBJ1-1, with TRBD1 identical over 8 bases. Germline CDR1 and CDR2: SGHNT and YENEEA. The CDR3 totals 14 residues. J was trimmed by 7 bases and V by 4 bases; bases with no gene match: 8. The CDR3 region has the DNA TGTGCCAGCAGCTCCAGGGGGCAGGGGAGTGAAGCTTTCTTT. It yields the protein CASSSRGQGSEAFF.

Details on this clone: At one end, the junction sequence differs from germline, possibly due to a read error. The rearrangement links TRBV11-3 to TRBJ2-5; tentative D call: TRBD1 (5 bases). This CDR3 has 16 residues. Germline loops: CDR1 SGHNT, CDR2 YENEEA. The CDR3 region has the DNA TGTGCCAGCAGTTTAGGGGCCTTCTCTGCTGTGGAGACCCAGTACTTC. Its protein is CASSLGAFSAVETQYF.

The rearrangement uses TRBV28 and TRBJ2-1; no reliable D call. The CDR3 is 12 residues long. V lost 6 bases, J lost 0 bases, and 3 bases lay in between. The germline V gene encodes CDR1 MDHEN and CDR2 SYDVKM. The CDR3 loop is CASSRSYNEQFF. CDR3 DNA sequence: TGTGCCAGCAGCCGCTCCTACAATGAGCAGTTCTTC.

The rearrangement links TRBV30 to TRBJ2-7; 8 bases are a match to TRBD2. J was trimmed by 3 bases and V by 4 bases; bases with no gene match: 11. CDR3 length: 15 residues. Germline V gene lookup returns CDR1 GTSNPN and CDR2 SVGIG (reference sequence). The CDR3, as DNA: TGTGCCTGGAAGAGTGCGGGACTAGTCAACTACGAGCAGTACTTC. Amino acid sequence: CAWKSAGLVNYEQYF.

The V gene is TRBV7-6, the J gene TRBJ1-1; D gene unclear. This CDR3 comprises 14 residues. V was trimmed by 6 bases and J by 2 bases, leaving 13 bases between them. Germline values: CDR1 SGHVS, CDR2 FNYEAQ. The CDR3 DNA is TGTGCCAGCAGATCAATCGAAGCTAACACTGAAGCTTTCTTT. It translates to CASRSIEANTEAFF.

This chain links TRBV11-3 with TRBJ2-7, with unresolved D. The V end lost 3 bases, the J end lost 7 bases, and 19 bases lay between the germline ends. The length of the CDR3 is 15 residues. Germline V gene data show CDR1 as SGHNT and CDR2 as YENEEA. CDR3 sequence: CASSLFDRDLWEQYF. CDR3 coding DNA: TGTGCCAGCAGCTTGTTCGATAGGGATCTCTGGGAGCAGTACTTC.

V is TRBV11-3 and J is TRBJ2-6; 11 bases map to TRBD1. The CDR3 is 17 amino acids. The junction had 4 bases not matched to a gene; V was cut back by 4 bases and J by 2 bases. Germline V gene lookup returns CDR1 SGHNT and CDR2 YENEEA. The CDR3 coding sequence is TGTGCCAGCAGCTCAGGACAGGGGGCGGCTGGGGCCAACGTCCTGACTTTC. Translated, it gives CASSSGQGAAGANVLTF. The full variable domain, its missing parts supplied by reference TRBV11-3 and TRBJ2-6, is EAGVVQSPRYKIIEKKQPVAFWCNPISGHNTLYWYLQNLGQGPELLIRYENEEAVDDSQLPKDRFSAERLKGVDSTLKIQPAELGDSAVYLCASSSGQGAAGANVLTFGAGSRLTVL.

The chain is built from TRBV15 and TRBJ2-1; D not resolved. This CDR3 has 15 amino acids. Trimming took off 3 bases at V and 3 bases at J, with 12 bases between the two ends. The germline CDR1 and CDR2 sequences are LNHNV and YYDKDF (reference sequence). For the CDR3, the DNA is TGTGCCACCAGCAGGTCTAGGGTTTACTACAATGAGCAGTTCTTC. Translation: CATSRSRVYYNEQFF.

The chain combines TRBV6-8 with TRBJ1-5; D not resolved. Looked up from germline, CDR1 is MNHGY and CDR2 is SAAAGT. The CDR3 runs 14 residues. V lost 5 bases and J lost 7, with 15 bases in between. The CDR3 nucleotides are TGTGCCAGCAGTGACCGGAACGGACGGCAGCCCCAGCATTTT. Translation: CASSDRNGRQPQHF.